One sample yielded the 21 T cell receptor beta chains listed below, sequenced in a study of blood T cells in healthy people across ages (dated by TCRdb to about 2015). Library construction relied on 5' RACE. The reads were generated on an Illumina HiSeq 2500. The second PCR ran for roughly 6 to 11 cycles and used a J-beta primer mix along with a sample-barcoded 5' primer. The public reads were run again by TCRdb, first through fastp at Q25 and then through MiXCR, and only productive beta chains were kept. Rows merge per CDR3 protein into single entries with the most common DNA and genes. Within this sample are 700,000 to 850,000 distinct CDR3 sequences, with less than 70% of them counted one time only. The leading ten clones occupy around 40% of the sample. Sequencing input: blood. Receptors were obtained from an older man in good health.

The chain couples TRBV6-2 or TRBV6-3 to TRBJ2-1, with a tentative D call TRBD2 (5 bases). Trimming pared 5 bases from V and 10 bases from J, leaving 21 bases between. The germline V gene has CDR1 MNHEY and CDR2 SVGEGT. The CDR3 is 15 residues long. CDR3 nucleotides: TGTGCCAGCAGTCCCCGGGAAGTGAACACCGGGGAGCAGTTCTTC. It is translated as CASSPREVNTGEQFF.

This clonotype occurred a few times. J is TRBJ2-7 and V is TRBV7-8, with D perhaps matching TRBD1 (5 bases). CDR3 length equals 17 residues. Trimming pared 2 bases from V and 3 bases from J, leaving 20 bases between. Per germline, CDR1 SGHVS and CDR2 FQNEAQ. CDR3 nucleotide sequence: TGTGCCAGCAGCTTAACTCCCATAAGGGGCCCCCTCTACGAGCAGTACTTC. Amino acids: CASSLTPIRGPLYEQYF.

The genes are TRBV20-1 and TRBJ2-1; 7 nucleotides agree with TRBD2. The CDR3 extends over 15 amino acids. CDR1 DFQATT and CDR2 SNEGSKA come from the germline V gene (reference sequence). With V trimmed by 0 bases and J by 7 bases, 9 bases remained unmatched. DNA for the CDR3: TGCAGTGCTAGAGATGCTAGCGGAGAGTGGAATGAGCAGTTCTTC. Translated, it gives CSARDASGEWNEQFF.

The V call is TRBV2, the J call TRBJ1-4; 9 bases align to TRBD1. V shed 8 bases and J 7 bases; nucleotides not matched to a gene: 2. This CDR3 is built from 12 residues. Per the germline V gene, CDR1 is SNHLY and CDR2 is FYNNEI. The CDR3 nucleotides read TGTGCCAGCGGGACAGGGACTGAAAAACTGTTTTTT. Translated: CASGTGTEKLFF.

This chain uses TRBV7-9 with TRBJ1-4; TRBD1 agrees at 8 bases. V gave up 0 bases and J gave up 7 bases; unmatched junction bases: 4. The CDR3 extends over 15 amino acids. The germline gives CDR1 SEHNR, CDR2 FQNEAQ (reference sequence). The CDR3 DNA sequence: TGTGCCAGCAGCTTAGCGCGGACAGGGAGTGAAAAACTGTTTTTT. It codes for CASSLARTGSEKLFF.

The chain links TRBV29-1 to TRBJ1-4; TRBD1 might be the D (5 bases). V was clipped by 5 bases and J by 4 bases, with 11 bases between them. This CDR3 region has 13 residues. CDR1 SQVTM and CDR2 ANQGSEA come from the germline V gene. CDR3 nucleotide sequence: TGCAGCGTTAAGACAGCCGATAATGAAAAACTGTTTTTT. It is translated as CSVKTADNEKLFF.

The chain is built from TRBV14 and TRBJ2-1; D call uncertain. The CDR3 covers 15 residues. V lost 5 bases, J lost 2 bases, and 13 bases lay in between. Germline V gene data show CDR1 as SGHDN and CDR2 as FVKESK. The CDR3 sequence is CASSFLLPTYNEQFF. For the CDR3, the DNA is TGTGCCAGCAGCTTCCTTTTACCTACCTACAATGAGCAGTTCTTC.

V gene TRBV2 combines with J gene TRBJ2-5; tentative D call: TRBD1 (6 bases). V was cut by 4 bases and J by 5 bases, with 17 bases left in between. Germline-derived CDR1 and CDR2 are SNHLY and FYNNEI. The CDR3 sequence is 15 residues long. The CDR3 is CASSALLTGGETQYF. CDR3 bases: TGTGCCAGCAGTGCCCTCCTGACAGGCGGCGAGACCCAGTACTTC.

This sequence joins TRBV18 and TRBJ2-3; 11 nucleotides match TRBD2. Germline V gene lookup returns CDR1 KGHSH and CDR2 LQKENI. The CDR3 has 18 amino acids. Unmatched junction bases numbered 22, after V lost 3 bases and J lost 14 bases. CDR3 in amino acids: CASSPRLAGGPGHRYAYF. The CDR3, as DNA: TGTGCCAGCTCACCGCGCCTAGCGGGAGGCCCGGGGCACAGATACGCGTATTTT. The full variable domain, in which reference TRBV18 and TRBJ2-3 provide the parts outside the CDR3, is NAGVMQNPRHLVRRRGQEARLRCSPMKGHSHVYWYRQLPEEGLKFMVYLQKENIIDESGMPKERFSAEFPKEGPSILRIQQVVRGDSAAYFCASSPRLAGGPGHRYAYFGPGTRLTVL.

The rearrangement joins TRBV20-1 to TRBJ1-2; TRBD1 aligns across 9 bases. Per germline, CDR1 DFQATT and CDR2 SNEGSKA (reference sequence). The V gene end was trimmed by 2 bases and the J gene end by 9 bases; junction bases not matched to a gene: 7. This CDR3 has 13 amino acids. The CDR3 nucleotides read TGCAGTGCTAGACTTCCGGGACAGGGAAGCTACACCTTC. Amino acids: CSARLPGQGSYTF.

This clonotype appeared a few times. The chain links TRBV7-3 to TRBJ2-1, with TRBD2 identical over 10 bases. This CDR3 has 16 amino acids. Germline CDR1 reads SGHTA; CDR2 reads FQGTGA. Trimming cost V 0 bases and J 4 bases; bases outside gene matches: 3. In DNA form, the CDR3 reads TGTGCCAGCAGCTTAACGGGGACTAGCGTGTACAATGAGCAGTTCTTC. Translating it yields CASSLTGTSVYNEQFF.

This clonotype was counted a few times. Here the CDR3 reads CSAKTDSKNIQYF. CDR3 sequence (DNA): TGCAGTGCAAAGACAGATTCCAAAAACATTCAGTACTTC. This chain joins TRBV20-1 and TRBJ2-4, with a tentative D call TRBD1 (5 bases). The germline CDR1 and CDR2 sequences are DFQATT and SNEGSKA (reference sequence). The length of the CDR3 is 13 residues. V was shortened by 6 bases and J by 2 bases, with 11 bases between the two germline ends.

The chain couples TRBV20-1 to TRBJ2-1, with D hard to call. V was clipped by 2 bases and J by 9 bases, with 11 bases between them. The CDR3 contains 12 residues. Germline V gene sequence: CDR1 DFQATT, CDR2 SNEGSKA (reference sequence). CDR3 loop: CSARSPSREQFF. In DNA form, the CDR3 reads TGCAGTGCTAGATCGCCCTCCCGTGAGCAGTTCTTC.

The chain couples TRBV29-1 to TRBJ1-1, with D perhaps TRBD1 (5 bases). The V gene lost 7 bases and the J gene lost 1 base, with 13 bases spanning the gap. Germline V gene data show CDR1 as SQVTM and CDR2 as ANQGSEA. The CDR3 runs to 13 residues. CDR3 nucleotide sequence: TGCAGCGCAGCGGGACGGACGAACACTGAAGCTTTCTTT. Residues: CSAAGRTNTEAFF.

The chain carries TRBV6-5 and TRBJ2-1; TRBD2 agrees at 7 bases. The CDR3 totals 15 residues. The V gene's germline CDR1 is MNHEY and CDR2 SVGAGI. The V and J ends lost 0 bases and 6 bases, in that order; junction bases with no gene match: 5. CDR3 in DNA: TGTGCCAGCAGTTACTCGAGCGGGGTATCCAATGAGCAGTTCTTC. Translated, it gives CASSYSSGVSNEQFF.

The chain links TRBV6-2 or TRBV6-3 to TRBJ2-7; 7 nucleotides match TRBD2. The germline V gene encodes CDR1 MNHEY and CDR2 SVGEGT. This CDR3 contains 16 residues. The junction had 14 bases not matched to a gene; V was cut back by 4 bases and J by 5 bases. CDR3 residues: CASSSPAGGRINEQYF. In DNA form, the CDR3 reads TGTGCCAGCAGTTCCCCCGCCGGCGGGAGAATCAACGAGCAGTACTTC.

This clonotype was picked up a small number of times. V and J are TRBV9 and TRBJ2-3; 7 bases match TRBD1. This CDR3 has 15 residues. Losses at the gene ends were 0 bases for V and 3 bases for J; bases not matched to a gene: 4. Germline loops: CDR1 SGDLS, CDR2 YYNGEE. CDR3 loop: CASSVAGGRTDTQYF. Written as DNA, the CDR3 is TGTGCCAGCAGCGTAGCAGGGGGTAGGACAGATACGCAGTATTTT. Together with reference TRBV9 and TRBJ2-3, the CDR3 gives the full variable domain: DSGVTQTPKHLITATGQRVTLRCSPRSGDLSVYWYQQSLDQGLQFLIQYYNGEERAKGNILERFSAQQFPDLHSELNLSSLELGDSALYFCASSVAGGRTDTQYFGPGTRLTVL.

The rearrangement joins TRBV20-1 to TRBJ2-7; D may be TRBD1 (6 bases). The CDR3 sequence is 13 residues long. Trimming left V 6 bases short and J 10 bases short, with 22 bases between. CDR1 and CDR2 (germline): DFQATT, SNEGSKA (reference sequence). CDR3 region: CSAPQTATGHQYF. The CDR3 DNA follows: TGCAGTGCCCCTCAGACGGCTACAGGGCACCAGTACTTC.

The J gene is TRBJ2-7, the V gene TRBV12-5; no clear D gene. Germline CDR1 reads LGHNT; CDR2 reads FRNRAP. The CDR3 loop spans 11 amino acids. V was shortened by 3 bases and J by 3 bases, with 3 bases between the two germline ends. CDR3 coding DNA: TGTGCTAGTGGTTTCGACTACGAGCAGTACTTC. Encoded protein: CASGFDYEQYF.

As for this clonotype: A much bigger clone sits one base away, suggesting this may be a read error. The chain carries TRBV15 and TRBJ2-5; the D is unclear. The V and J ends lost 7 bases and 1 base respectively, with 13 bases between them. The CDR3 length is 14 residues. The germline CDR1 and CDR2 sequences are LNHNV and YYDKDF (reference sequence). The DNA of the CDR3 is TGTGCCACCAACCCTCGACTCCTCCAAGAGACCCAGTACTTC. Residues: CATNPRLLQETQYF.

A note on this clonotype: The junction differs from germline at one of its ends, possibly a read error. The genes are TRBV27 and TRBJ2-2; D gene ambiguous. CDR3 length: 14 residues. Germline V gene lookup returns CDR1 MNHEY and CDR2 SMNVEV (reference sequence). The CDR3 DNA sequence: TGTGCCAGCAATTTACAACCGAACACCGGGGAGCTGTTTTTT. Translating gives CASNLQPNTGELFF.